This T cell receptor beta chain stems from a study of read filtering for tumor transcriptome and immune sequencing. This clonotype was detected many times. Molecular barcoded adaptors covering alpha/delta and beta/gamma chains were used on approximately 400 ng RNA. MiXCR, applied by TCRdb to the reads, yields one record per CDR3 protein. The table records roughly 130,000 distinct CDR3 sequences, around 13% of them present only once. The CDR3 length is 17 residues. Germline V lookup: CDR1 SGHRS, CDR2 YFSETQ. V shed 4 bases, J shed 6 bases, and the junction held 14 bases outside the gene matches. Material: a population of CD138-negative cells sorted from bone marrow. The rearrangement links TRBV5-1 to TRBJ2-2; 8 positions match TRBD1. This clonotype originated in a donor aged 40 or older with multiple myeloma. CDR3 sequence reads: CASSAILTGGQAGELFF. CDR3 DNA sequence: TGCGCCAGCAGCGCGATCCTCACAGGGGGTCAGGCCGGGGAGCTGTTTTTT.